This T cell receptor (beta chain) was documented in a study of blood T cell repertoires in COVID-19. In germline, CDR1 is MNHEY, CDR2 SMNVEV (reference sequence). The CDR3 is 15 residues long. V dropped 7 bases and J dropped 4; count of bases not matched to a gene: 7. In the authors' methods: Reference gene primer amplification gave estimated nucleated cell counts. This table comes from immunoSEQ multiplex PCR, and its TCRdb copy is limited to in-frame clones, with some not included. V, J and clone size were drawn from that table, and D and trimming were deduced from the DNA. The sample records roughly 120,000 clones, less than 90% being singletons.

Sequencing was performed on peripheral blood. The genes are TRBV27 and TRBJ2-2; 9 nucleotides match TRBD1. This TCR was sampled from a man aged 70-80 years with acute or convalescent COVID-19. CDR3 sequence: CASKKQGAGTGELFF. For the CDR3, the DNA is TGTGCCAGCAAAAAACAGGGGGCGGGCACCGGGGAGCTGTTTTTT.